Sequencing of this T cell receptor beta chain was carried out in a study of PD-L1 blockade in urothelial cancer. In this sample, this clone is medium-sized. J lost 4 bases, V lost 4 bases, and 11 bases had no gene match. The CDR3 covers 16 residues. CDR1 is SGDLS, CDR2 YYNGEE, per germline. Assay: immunoSEQ multiplex PCR; the TCRdb copy retains only in-frame clones and omits some. Among thousands of clones listed, 37% were seen once. The source material was tumor tissue, sampled before atezolizumab (anti-PD-L1) treatment. The chain carries TRBV9 and TRBJ1-2, with 9 positions matching TRBD1. The source of this sequence is a man aged 55 to 70 with urothelial cancer. This CDR3 reads CASSPEGTGIGYGYTF. The CDR3 bases are TGTGCCAGCAGCCCCGAGGGGACAGGGATCGGCTATGGCTACACCTTC.